This T cell receptor (beta chain) was observed in a study of cytomegalovirus exposure and HLA in healthy donors. Whole-study findings and limits: Researchers reported in a later analysis that common viral pathogens appeared linked to several top clusters. Reports indicated that the classifier achieved high specificity and sensitivity in diagnosing cytomegalovirus status. A later analysis linked a missense DCLRE1C variant to TCR beta V- and J-gene trimming.

The PCR employed 60 Vbeta primers together with 13 Jbeta primers. Method: immunoSEQ multiplex PCR; TCRdb's copy keeps in-frame clones and lacks some. Among fewer than 200,000 clones listed, about 84% were seen once. A remark on this clone: Its target is not known.

Healthy bone marrow donors made up the donors. The clonotype comes from a woman aged 25 to 39 in good health and CMV-seropositive. Material: PBMCs.

The chain's CDR3 is CASSAGTSGMGGTQYF. The CDR3 DNA sequence: TGCGCCAGCAGCGCCGGGACTAGCGGGATGGGTGGTACGCAGTATTTT. The genes are TRBV5-1 and TRBJ2-3, with TRBD2 matching 13 bases. Germline CDR1 reads SGHRS; CDR2 reads YFSETQ. J was trimmed by 8 bases and V by 4 bases; bases with no gene match: 10. CDR3 length equals 16 residues.